One sample yielded the 31 T cell receptor beta chains listed below, sequenced in a study of spatial heterogeneity in lung cancer. Indicated time point: sample taken at primary tumor resection. Unsorted samples of tumor, nontumor lung or frozen PBMC had their whole RNA sequenced. Each CDR3 protein gets one entry after TCRdb re-called the 5' RACE reads with MiXCR. The table shows 20,000 to 25,000 distinct CDR3 sequences, with 3.5% to 5% occurring only once. The sample consisted of PBMCs, taken at surgery. Every receptor here comes from a male donor with early-stage non-small cell lung cancer.

In its sample, this clonotype was seen many times. The rearrangement uses TRBV7-2 and TRBJ2-2, with D tentatively TRBD1 (6 bases). CDR1 and CDR2 from the germline V gene are SGHTA and FQGNSA. V lost 4 bases to trimming and J lost 7 bases, with 10 bases between them. This CDR3 has 13 residues. As DNA, the CDR3 is TGTGCCAGCAGCTCCCAAGGGGGCGGGGAGCTGTTTTTT. As protein: CASSSQGGGELFF.

This clonotype was seen ten or more times. This rearrangement joins TRBV9 to TRBJ2-7; D is possibly TRBD1 or TRBD2 (5 bases each). V lost 4 bases to trimming and J lost 2 bases, with 16 bases between them. The germline V gene has CDR1 SGDLS and CDR2 YYNGEE. The length of the CDR3 is 15 residues. The CDR3 reads CASSPGTSETYEQYF. The CDR3, as DNA: TGTGCCAGCAGCCCCGGGACGTCGGAAACCTACGAGCAGTACTTC.

This clonotype was seen at least ten times. The J gene is TRBJ1-5, the V gene TRBV10-1; no firm D call. The CDR3 has 11 residues. V lost 2 bases to trimming and J lost 11 bases, with 7 bases between them. Germline assignment: CDR1 WNHNN and CDR2 SYGVQD (reference sequence). CDR3 in DNA: TGCGCCAGCAGTGAGAGCGCCGCCCAGCATTTT. It yields the protein CASSESAAQHF.

The chain recombines TRBV27 with TRBJ1-1, with 8 bases aligning to TRBD1. The germline V gene has CDR1 MNHEY and CDR2 SMNVEV (reference sequence). The CDR3 covers 14 residues. Losses at the gene ends were 2 bases for V and 1 base for J; bases not matched to a gene: 0. CDR3 loop: CASSLQGANTEAFF. DNA for the CDR3: TGTGCCAGCAGTTTACAGGGGGCGAACACTGAAGCTTTCTTT.

The sample holds many counts of this clonotype. The chain joins TRBV5-4 to TRBJ2-1; 12 nucleotides line up with TRBD2. The CDR3 extends over 16 amino acids. Germline V gene data show CDR1 as SGHNT and CDR2 as YYREEE (reference sequence). Losses at the gene ends were 0 bases for V and 5 bases for J; bases not matched to a gene: 3. CDR3 bases: TGTGCCAGCAGCTTGGCCACTAGCGGGGGGAACAATGAGCAGTTCTTC. It specifies CASSLATSGGNNEQFF.

This CDR3 is CASSYEGDANTEAFF. The CDR3 DNA reads as TGTGCCAGCAGTTACGAAGGGGACGCGAACACTGAAGCTTTCTTT. The chain recombines TRBV6-5 with TRBJ1-1, with D perhaps TRBD1 (5 bases). The V and J ends lost 2 bases and 1 base respectively, with 11 bases between them. Germline CDR1 is MNHEY and CDR2 is SVGAGI. There are 15 residues in the CDR3.

In this sample, this clonotype turned up many times. This chain joins TRBV15 and TRBJ2-2, with 13 nucleotides matching TRBD2. This CDR3 has 20 residues. Trimming took 3 bases from V and 3 from J; bases not matched to a gene: 13. Germline V CDR1 and CDR2: LNHNV, YYDKDF (reference sequence). The CDR3 nucleotides are TGTGCCACCAGCAGTACAGATACAGTTGGACTAGCGGGGGACACCGGGGAGCTGTTTTTT. Encoded protein: CATSSTDTVGLAGDTGELFF.

This clonotype occurred many times. The chain has TRBV11-2 and TRBJ2-1; 12 bases match TRBD2. Germline CDR1 reads SGHAT; CDR2 reads FQNNGV. The CDR3 runs to 15 residues. V lost 4 bases and J lost 4; bases outside the gene matches: 2. The CDR3, as DNA: TGTGCCAGCAGCTGGACTAGCGGGGTATACAATGAGCAGTTCTTC. Its protein product is CASSWTSGVYNEQFF.

This clonotype was seen repeatedly, ten times or more. The chain employs TRBV6-5 and TRBJ1-2, with D uncertain. Per the germline V gene, CDR1 is MNHEY and CDR2 is SVGAGI. The CDR3 consists of 14 residues. Trimming took 2 bases from V and 6 from J, leaving 13 bases between them. The CDR3 sequence: CASSYLDPSDGYTF. CDR3 coding DNA: TGTGCCAGCAGTTACCTTGACCCAAGCGATGGCTACACCTTC.

V gene TRBV7-9 combines with J gene TRBJ1-6; TRBD1 might be the D (6 bases). Germline assignment: CDR1 SEHNR and CDR2 FQNEAQ (reference sequence). The V gene lost 1 base and the J gene lost 8 bases, with 9 bases spanning the gap. The length of the CDR3 is 14 residues. The CDR3 is CASSLEQGYSPLHF. CDR3 coding DNA: TGTGCCAGCAGCTTAGAACAGGGATATTCACCCCTCCACTTT. Full variable domain (rest looked up from reference TRBV7-9 and TRBJ1-6): DTGVSQNPRHKITKRGQNVTFRCDPISEHNRLYWYRQTLGQGPEFLTYFQNEAQLEKSRLLSDRFSAERPKGSFSTLEIQRTEQGDSAMYLCASSLEQGYSPLHFGNGTRLTVT.

This clonotype was observed many times. The rearrangement joins TRBV28 to TRBJ1-1; TRBD1 matches at 7 bases. Germline loops: CDR1 MDHEN, CDR2 SYDVKM. The length of the CDR3 is 12 residues. V gave up 2 bases and J gave up 10 bases; unmatched junction bases: 4. The CDR3 coding sequence is TGTGCCAGCAGTTTACCCCAGGGGGGAGCTTTCTTT. This gives the protein CASSLPQGGAFF. Full variable domain (rest looked up from reference TRBV28 and TRBJ1-1): DVKVTQSSRYLVKRTGEKVFLECVQDMDHENMFWYRQDPGLGLRLIYFSYDVKMKEKGDIPEGYSVSREKKERFSLILESASTNQTSMYLCASSLPQGGAFFGQGTRLTVV.

This clonotype has ten or more counts. V gene TRBV5-1 combines with J gene TRBJ2-7; tentatively, D is TRBD2 (5 bases). V lost 1 base to trimming and J lost 2 bases, with 16 bases between them. This CDR3 has 16 amino acids. Germline V gene sequence: CDR1 SGHRS, CDR2 YFSETQ. Here the CDR3 DNA reads TGCGCCAGCAGCTTGATTCCCTCGACTACTCCCTACGAGCAGTACTTC. It specifies CASSLIPSTTPYEQYF.

This clonotype was observed at least ten times. This sequence joins TRBV7-3 and TRBJ1-1; 7 nucleotides agree with TRBD1. J was trimmed by 10 bases and V by 5 bases; bases with no gene match: 19. CDR1 and CDR2 (germline): SGHTA, FQGTGA. This CDR3 is built from 16 residues. The DNA of the CDR3 is TGTGCCAGCAGCCCTAGGGGGCCAGGGGGAGATGTTGGAGCTTTCTTT. Its translation: CASSPRGPGGDVGAFF.

This clonotype was picked up many times. The chain recombines TRBV24-1 with TRBJ1-4; D is unresolved. Germline V gene data show CDR1 as KGHDR and CDR2 as SFDVKD. CDR3 length: 18 residues. V was shortened by 3 bases and J by 2 bases, with 18 bases between the two germline ends. DNA for the CDR3: TGTGCCACCAGTGATCCGGACCCAATTCGGAGGACTAATGAAAAACTGTTTTTT. Protein sequence: CATSDPDPIRRTNEKLFF.

This clonotype has just a few counts. The CDR3: CASSLEGPQETQYF. CDR3 bases: TGTGCCAGCAGTTTAGAGGGACCCCAAGAGACCCAGTACTTC. V is TRBV12-3 or TRBV12-4 and J is TRBJ2-5, with D perhaps given as TRBD1 or TRBD2 (5 bases each). Trimming pared 1 base from V and 1 base from J, leaving 7 bases between. CDR3 length: 14 amino acids.

This clonotype was seen at least ten times. V is TRBV19 and J is TRBJ2-2; D is uncertain. CDR1 LNHDA and CDR2 SQIVND come from the germline V gene (reference sequence). V was trimmed by 0 bases and J by 5 bases, leaving 13 bases between them. This CDR3 has 16 residues. The CDR3 DNA reads TGTGCCAGTAGTATAGACCCTTTGGTAGAAACCGGGGAGCTGTTTTTT. It specifies CASSIDPLVETGELFF.

The V call is TRBV12-3 or TRBV12-4, the J call TRBJ2-3, with 8 bases lining up with TRBD2. The ends lost 7 bases at V and 1 base at J; junction bases unmatched: 4. The CDR3 has 14 amino acids. CDR3 coding DNA: TGTGCCAGCACCCGAGCGGGAGGCACAGATACGCAGTATTTT. It translates to CASTRAGGTDTQYF.

This clonotype was seen many times. The CDR3 is CASSSQRPRGWEQYF. For the CDR3, the DNA is TGTGCCAGCAGTTCTCAACGCCCCCGGGGATGGGAGCAGTACTTC. J is TRBJ2-7 and V is TRBV27; possibly TRBD2 for D (5 bases). The CDR3 spans 15 residues. Germline V gives CDR1 MNHEY, CDR2 SMNVEV (reference sequence). V lost 4 bases and J 7 bases, leaving 20 bases between the germline ends.

This clonotype was seen repeatedly, ten times or more. This chain connects TRBV2 to TRBJ2-5; D is unclear. Trimming cost V 2 bases and J 1 base, with 14 bases left between them. CDR1 is SNHLY and CDR2 is FYNNEI in the germline V gene. CDR3 length: 16 amino acids. CDR3 region: CASSERKRAAQETQYF. Here the CDR3 DNA reads TGTGCCAGCAGTGAACGGAAAAGGGCCGCCCAAGAGACCCAGTACTTC.

This clonotype came up many times. The chain employs TRBV4-1 and TRBJ2-2; D is perhaps TRBD2 (5 bases). From germline, CDR1 is MGHRA and CDR2 YSYEKL. The germline V and J ends were trimmed by 2 bases and 3 bases, with 13 bases remaining between them. The CDR3 contains 16 residues. The CDR3 reads CASSQFASEDTGELFF. The CDR3 bases are TGCGCCAGCAGCCAATTCGCCTCGGAGGACACCGGGGAGCTGTTTTTT.

This clonotype was recorded at least ten times. The chain combines TRBV5-1 with TRBJ2-2; D unresolved. The CDR3 sequence is 15 residues long. Germline V gene sequence: CDR1 SGHRS, CDR2 YFSETQ. Trimming removed 1 base from V and 0 bases from J, with 7 bases in between. The CDR3 spells CASSLTVTNTGELFF. Here the CDR3 DNA reads TGCGCCAGCAGCTTGACAGTTACGAACACCGGGGAGCTGTTTTTT. Combining the CDR3 with reference TRBV5-1 and TRBJ2-2 gives the whole variable domain KAGVTQTPRYLIKTRGQQVTLSCSPISGHRSVSWYQQTPGQGLQFLFEYFSETQRNKGNFPGRFSGRQFSNSRSEMNVSTLELGDSALYLCASSLTVTNTGELFFGEGSRLTVL.

Many counts were recorded for this clonotype. The chain recombines TRBV6-5 with TRBJ1-4; no clear D gene. The V end lost 6 bases, the J end lost 0 bases, and 11 bases lay between the germline ends. CDR3 length equals 15 residues. CDR1 MNHEY and CDR2 SVGAGI come from the germline V gene. CDR3: CASRLDGTTNEKLFF. The CDR3 DNA sequence: TGTGCCAGCAGACTCGACGGGACAACTAATGAAAAACTGTTTTTT.

This rearrangement joins TRBV3-1 to TRBJ1-2; the match to TRBD1 covers 7 bases. V shed 1 base, J shed 0 bases, and the junction held 8 bases outside the gene matches. This CDR3 is built from 17 residues. Looked up from germline, CDR1 is LGHDT and CDR2 is YNNKEL (reference sequence). In DNA, the CDR3 is TGTGCCAGCAGCCAAGGGATCGGAGGGGGCTCTAACTATGGCTACACCTTC. This gives the protein CASSQGIGGGSNYGYTF.

The chain has TRBV7-2 and TRBJ2-5, with 8 bases matching TRBD1. Germline CDR1 and CDR2: SGHTA and FQGNSA. CDR3 size: 15 residues. V trimming: 5 bases; J trimming: 2 bases; junction bases outside the gene matches: 7. DNA of the CDR3: TGTGCCAGCAGCGGGCGACAGGGGATGCAAGAGACCCAGTACTTC. Translating gives CASSGRQGMQETQYF.

This clonotype was counted at least ten times. The V gene is TRBV20-1, the J gene TRBJ2-3; TRBD1 matches 7 bases. The CDR3 consists of 15 residues. V lost 1 base, J lost 6 bases, and 10 bases stayed unmatched. CDR1 and CDR2 (germline): DFQATT, SNEGSKA (reference sequence). The CDR3: CSARGTPEGADTQYF. CDR3 in DNA: TGCAGTGCTAGAGGGACCCCAGAGGGGGCGGATACGCAGTATTTT.

This clonotype was seen repeatedly, ten times or more. The chain has TRBV20-1 and TRBJ2-7; D not resolved. V lost 0 bases and J 6 bases, leaving 15 bases between the germline ends. This CDR3 spans 14 amino acids. Looked up from germline, CDR1 is DFQATT and CDR2 is SNEGSKA (reference sequence). CDR3 amino acids: CSARDPLLWSEQYF. CDR3 sequence (DNA): TGCAGTGCTAGAGATCCCCTCTTATGGAGCGAGCAGTACTTC.

This clonotype was picked up many times. This rearrangement joins TRBV18 to TRBJ1-1; D unclear. The CDR3 has 15 amino acids. CDR1 KGHSH and CDR2 LQKENI come from the germline V gene. The V end was cut by 1 base, the J end by 0 bases, with 9 bases between. The CDR3 sequence: CASSPQRGLNTEAFF. Written as DNA, the CDR3 is TGTGCCAGCTCACCACAGAGAGGATTGAACACTGAAGCTTTCTTT.

This clonotype was detected many times. The chain carries TRBV10-3 and TRBJ2-3; a possible D gene is TRBD2 (6 bases). This CDR3 region has 13 residues. Germline CDR1 reads ENHRY; CDR2 reads SYGVKD. V shed 6 bases and J shed 3 bases, with 10 bases lying between them. The CDR3 DNA is TGTGCCATCAGCCGGACTACGACAGATACGCAGTATTTT. It is translated as CAISRTTTDTQYF.

There are many counts of this clonotype. This chain links TRBV21-1 with TRBJ1-1; the table's D call TRBD1 went unverified against the DNA. TRBV21-1 is described as a pseudogene. The CDR3 contains 16 residues. The CDR3 region is CASSKNRGKVRTEAFF. The CDR3 DNA reads TGTGCCAGCAGCAAGAACAGGGGGAAGGTGAGGACTGAAGCTTTCTTT.

The rearrangement joins TRBV20-1 to TRBJ2-7, with 11 bases fitting TRBD2. CDR1 and CDR2 (germline): DFQATT, SNEGSKA (reference sequence). The CDR3 has 13 residues. V lost 6 bases and J lost 3; bases outside the gene matches: 4. CDR3 sequence: CSAELAGGYEQYF. The CDR3 region has the DNA TGCAGTGCCGAGCTAGCGGGAGGCTACGAGCAGTACTTC.

This clonotype was seen a few times. V gene TRBV7-2 combines with J gene TRBJ1-2; weak D call: TRBD1 (6 bases). This CDR3 comprises 15 residues. Germline V gives CDR1 SGHTA, CDR2 FQGNSA. Between the trimmed V and J ends, which lost 5 bases and 4 bases, there was a span of 17 bases. Written as DNA, the CDR3 is TGTGCCAGCAGCCCCTCCAGGGGCGGTCTCTATGGCTACACCTTC. Residues: CASSPSRGGLYGYTF.